Below, 9 T cell receptor beta chains from the same sample are listed, as sequenced in a study of CD8 T cells in ankylosing spondylitis. TCRdb reanalysed the 5' RACE reads using MiXCR and keeps one entry per CDR3 protein. The repertoire holds about 220,000 distinct CDR3 sequences, with 6% to 8.5% as singletons. Regarding the study as a whole: Several highly homologous variants made up a TCR beta motif, and this motif appeared characteristic of ankylosing spondylitis blood.

Their antigens remain unidentified. Sequencing input: blood, either unsorted or a sorted T cell fraction (not recorded which). The receptor set was obtained from a male donor with ankylosing spondylitis.

This clonotype came up many times. The V and J genes are TRBV3-1 and TRBJ2-7, with D possibly TRBD2 on 6 matching bases. V was shortened by 2 bases and J by 0 bases, with 11 bases between the two germline ends. The germline V gene encodes CDR1 LGHDT and CDR2 YNNKEL (reference sequence). The CDR3 extends over 15 amino acids. CDR3 nucleotide sequence: TGTGCCAGCAGCCAACGGGGGACTCTCTCCTACGAGCAGTACTTC. Encoded protein: CASSQRGTLSYEQYF.

In this sample, this clonotype turned up many times. The junction departs from the called germline gene at one end, perhaps through a read error. The chain carries TRBV27 and TRBJ1-1, with D tentatively TRBD1 (5 bases). Germline assignment: CDR1 MNHEY and CDR2 SMNVEV (reference sequence). The CDR3 has 13 residues. The CDR3: CASSSNPGPRRIF. Written as DNA, the CDR3 is TGTGCCAGCAGTTCTAACCCGGGACCCCGTAGGATCTTT.

This clonotype came up many times. The chain carries TRBV28 and TRBJ2-7, with D unclear. CDR3 length: 14 amino acids. CDR1 and CDR2 from the germline V gene are MDHEN and SYDVKM. V shed 8 bases and J shed 2 bases, with 16 bases lying between them. CDR3 amino acids: CASSHRRVPYEQYF. The DNA of the CDR3 is TGTGCCAGCTCCCACCGCCGCGTCCCCTACGAGCAGTACTTC.

This clonotype was seen many times. The chain has TRBV5-6 and TRBJ2-5; D gene ambiguous. The CDR3 runs 14 residues. Germline CDR1 reads SGHDT; CDR2 reads YYEEEE. Trimming shortened V by 1 base and J by 2 bases, and 9 bases separated the two germline ends. The CDR3 here is CASSLWSVQETQYF. The CDR3 DNA sequence: TGTGCCAGCAGCTTGTGGTCAGTTCAAGAGACCCAGTACTTC.

In its sample, this clonotype was seen many times. The chain is built from TRBV6-5 and TRBJ1-2; D uncertain. Germline V gene lookup returns CDR1 MNHEY and CDR2 SVGAGI. This CDR3 has 13 amino acids. V lost 2 bases to trimming and J lost 2 bases, with 6 bases between them. The CDR3 bases are TGTGCCAGCAGTTACGACCGAAACTATGGCTACACCTTC. Amino acid sequence: CASSYDRNYGYTF.

This clonotype was seen many times. The chain joins TRBV4-2 to TRBJ2-1; 10 bases agree with TRBD2. Germline CDR1 reads LGHNA; CDR2 reads YNFKEQ. The CDR3 covers 19 residues. Germline trimming cut 1 base from V and 5 bases from J; bases unmatched to any gene: 14. CDR3 loop: CASSQGSSGRVPHNNEQFF. DNA of the CDR3: TGTGCCAGCAGCCAAGGGAGCAGCGGGAGGGTCCCCCATAACAATGAGCAGTTCTTC.

The table lists this clonotype with many counts. The J gene is TRBJ2-7, the V gene TRBV27; D not resolved. Looked up from germline, CDR1 is MNHEY and CDR2 is SMNVEV (reference sequence). The V and J ends lost 3 bases and 6 bases respectively, with 15 bases between them. The CDR3 sequence is 14 residues long. Here the CDR3 DNA reads TGTGCCAGCAGTTTGTCCTTAAGGTCTTCCGAGCAGTACTTC. Amino acid sequence: CASSLSLRSSEQYF.

This clonotype occurred many times. The chain employs TRBV4-1 and TRBJ2-7; TRBD2 matches 13 bases. V trimming: 1 base; J trimming: 5 bases; junction bases outside the gene matches: 5. Germline-derived CDR1 and CDR2 are MGHRA and YSYEKL. This CDR3 region has 16 residues. The CDR3 is CASSQVIGLAGDEQYF. DNA of the CDR3: TGCGCCAGCAGCCAAGTCATAGGACTAGCGGGAGACGAGCAGTACTTC.

This clonotype was counted many times. The V gene is TRBV2, the J gene TRBJ1-5, with 8 bases matching TRBD1. Germline loops: CDR1 SNHLY, CDR2 FYNNEI. The V and J ends lost 3 bases and 2 bases, in that order; junction bases with no gene match: 0. CDR3 length: 14 amino acids. For the CDR3, the DNA is TGTGCCAGCAGTGAGGGACAGGGCAATCAGCCCCAGCATTTT. Protein: CASSEGQGNQPQHF.